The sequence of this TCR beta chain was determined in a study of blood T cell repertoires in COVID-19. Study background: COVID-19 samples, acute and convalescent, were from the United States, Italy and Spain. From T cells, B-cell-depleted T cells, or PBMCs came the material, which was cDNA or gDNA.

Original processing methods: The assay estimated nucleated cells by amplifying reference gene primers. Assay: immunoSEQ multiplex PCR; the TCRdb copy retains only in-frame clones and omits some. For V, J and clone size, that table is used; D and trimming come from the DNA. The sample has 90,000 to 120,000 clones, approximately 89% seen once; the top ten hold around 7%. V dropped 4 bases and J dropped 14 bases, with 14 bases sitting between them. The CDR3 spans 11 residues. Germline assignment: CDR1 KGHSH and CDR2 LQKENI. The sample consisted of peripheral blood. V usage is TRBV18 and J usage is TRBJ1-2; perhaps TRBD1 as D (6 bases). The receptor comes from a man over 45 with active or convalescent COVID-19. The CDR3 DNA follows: TGTGCCAGCTCACTAAGACAGGAAAAGACCTTC. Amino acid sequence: CASSLRQEKTF.